The 20 T cell receptor delta chains given below trace back to one sample, sequenced in a study of γδ T cells in repeated Plasmodium falciparum infection. TCRdb fed the multiplex PCR reads into CATT to redo clone calling. The table records around 50,000 delta-chain clones, about 2% of them present only once. Vgamma9/Vdelta2+ and Vdelta2-negative gammadelta T cells were flow-sorted from PBMC for bulk sequencing. Sequences were obtained from gamma-delta T cells from blood. These receptors all stem from a pool of human donors (malaria-infected and uninfected, not separated).

With respect to this clone: TCRdb lists the protein of a much larger clone for this DNA, which differs at residue 6, so this is likely a read error; the protein given here is translated from the DNA itself. V is TRDV3 and J is TRDJ1; D is uncertain. The J gene, absent from TCRdb, was called here by matching the DNA to germline. V was clipped by 3 bases and J by 3 bases, with 14 bases between them. CDR1 and CDR2 (germline): TVYSNPD, GDNSRS (reference sequence). The CDR3 has 13 residues. This CDR3 is CAFSTEGPDKLIF. CDR3 in DNA: TGTGCCTTCTCTACGGAGGGCCCCGATAAACTCATCTTT.

In this sample, this clone turned up many times. This DNA translates differently at residue 4 from the TCRdb protein, which is that of a much larger clone; a read error is likely, and the protein shown is the DNA's own translation. V and J are TRDV3 and TRDJ1; TRDD3 matches 7 bases. This CDR3 has 17 amino acids. J gave up 0 bases and V 4 bases, and 17 bases lay outside the gene matches. The germline gives CDR1 TVYSNPD, CDR2 GDNSRS (reference sequence). The CDR3 DNA reads TGTGCCTCGCCGGAGCTGGGGGGTTACCCTTACACCGATAAACTCATCTTT. It specifies CASPELGGYPYTDKLIF.

In this sample, this clone turned up many times. This likely came from a read error, as a far larger clone is one base away. The sample has other DNA sequences that encode this CDR3 too. This chain connects TRDV2 to TRDJ1; 11 nucleotides match TRDD3. This CDR3 contains 21 residues. Germline CDR1 and CDR2: GEAIGNYY and EKD. The CDR3 DNA reads TGCGCCTGTGACACCGAAAGGGTTCTTACTGGGGGATATCCGTACACCGATAAACTCATCTTT. It is translated as CACDTERVLTGGYPYTDKLIF.

This clone has a count of ten or more. Translating this DNA gives a protein that differs at residue 11 from the TCRdb one, which belongs to a much larger clone; a read error is likely, and the protein shown is this translation. Other DNA sequences within the sample encode an identical CDR3. The chain's CDR3 is CACDTVSSHTEKLIF. DNA for the CDR3: TGTGCCTGTGACACCGTGTCCTCCCACACCGAGAAACTCATCTTT. The chain links TRDV2 to TRDJ1; no clear D gene. TCRdb gives no J gene; it was assigned here by matching the DNA to germline. Germline V gene sequence: CDR1 GEAIGNYY, CDR2 EKD. This CDR3 contains 15 residues.

This clone was recorded many times. This sequence is one base from a far larger clone and is likely a read error. The sample contains more than one DNA sequence encoding this CDR3. The chain recombines TRDV1 with TRDJ2; perhaps TRDD3 as D (8 bases). Here the J gene was assigned by germline matching of the DNA, as TCRdb has none. CDR3 size: 19 residues. Germline values: CDR1 TSWWSYY, CDR2 QGS. V lost 8 bases and J lost 2, with 27 bases in between. The CDR3 here is CALFPTVGGYLALTAQLFF. As DNA, the CDR3 is TGTGCTCTTTTTCCTACTGTCGGGGGATATTTAGCCTTGACAGCACAACTCTTCTTT.

A remark on this clone: A far larger clone is off by one base, so a read error is likely. This specimen includes other DNA sequences encoding the same CDR3. The chain is built from TRDV1 and TRDJ1; 8 bases align to TRDD3. Looked up from germline, CDR1 is TSWWSYY and CDR2 is QGS. This CDR3 has 22 amino acids. V was clipped by 2 bases and J by 2 bases; unmatched bases: 25. This CDR3 reads CALGERASPGIRVRRYTDKLIF. In DNA form, the CDR3 reads TGTGCTCTTGGGGAAAGGGCTTCCCCCGGGATACGCGTACGAAGGTATACCGATAAACTCATCTTT.

This clone was observed a handful of times. TCRdb shows a much larger clone's protein in place of this DNA's translation, and the two differ at residue 20, likely through a read error; the protein shown is translated from the DNA. The CDR3 sequence: CALGGTSLSHWGTPYTDKLTF. CDR3 sequence (DNA): TGTGCTCTTGGGGGCACTTCCCTCTCTCACTGGGGGACCCCGTACACCGATAAACTCACCTTT. TRDV1 is the V gene, and the J gene was not called; the table assigns TRDD3, which was not confirmed against the DNA. The CDR3 sequence is 21 residues long. Germline values: CDR1 TSWWSYY, CDR2 QGS.

This clone appeared many times. TCRdb shows a much larger clone's protein in place of this DNA's translation, and the two differ at residue 13, likely through a read error; the protein shown is translated from the DNA. The J gene has no call, while the V gene is TRDV3; the table calls TRDD3, which could not be checked here. This CDR3 is 14 amino acids long. Germline V lookup: CDR1 TVYSNPD, CDR2 GDNSRS (reference sequence). The CDR3 spells CAFKEPGGYDKLTF. The CDR3 nucleotides read TGTGCCTTTAAAGAGCCTGGGGGCTACGATAAACTCACCTTT.

A word on this clone: A read error is the likely source, as a far larger clone sits one nucleotide away. This same CDR3 is encoded by further DNA sequences in the sample. The chain employs TRDV3 and TRDJ1; 10 nucleotides align to TRDD3. TCRdb records no J gene; here it was assigned by comparing the DNA to germline. Germline V CDR1 and CDR2: TVYSNPD, GDNSRS (reference sequence). Trimming cost V 3 bases and J 1 base; bases outside gene matches: 32. This CDR3 is built from 23 residues. This CDR3 reads CALDIHDVRRWGILWRFTDKLIF. The CDR3 nucleotides read TGTGCCTTAGATATTCATGACGTAAGGAGGTGGGGGATACTTTGGAGGTTCACCGATAAACTCATCTTT.

To note about this clone: A far larger clone is just one base off, so this is likely a read error. Other DNA sequences of this sample code for an identical CDR3. This chain links TRDV1 with TRDJ1; TRDD2 matches 9 bases. In the absence of a J gene in TCRdb, the DNA was matched to germline to assign it here. V lost 6 bases and J lost 0; bases outside the gene matches: 32. This CDR3 contains 24 residues. Germline CDR1 is TSWWSYY and CDR2 is QGS. Here the CDR3 reads CALGPYRAPSYVFTGGRYTDKLIF. The CDR3 bases are TGTGCTCTTGGACCATATCGGGCCCCTTCCTACGTGTTTACTGGAGGCCGTTACACCGATAAACTCATCTTT.

To note about this clone: A read error likely explains this, since a far larger clone differs by one base. This sample includes further DNA sequences coding for the same CDR3. The J segment was not called; the V segment is TRDV2; TRDD3, the table's D call, lacks a check against the DNA. The CDR3 loop spans 17 amino acids. In germline, CDR1 is GEAIGNYY, CDR2 EKD. The CDR3 region has the DNA TGTGCCTGTGACGCTTTACTGGGGGAGATATTCACCGATAAGCTCATCTTT. This gives the protein CACDALLGEIFTDKLIF.

About this clone: The protein TCRdb lists belongs to a much larger clone and differs from this DNA's translation at residue 6, which points to a read error; the protein shown is made from the DNA. The chain is built from TRDV1 and TRDJ1; 10 nucleotides align to TRDD3. TCRdb lists no J gene, so it was determined here by aligning the DNA to germline. The trim removed 3 bases at V and 8 bases at J, leaving 27 bases unmatched. The germline V gene has CDR1 TSWWSYY and CDR2 QGS. The CDR3 consists of 21 residues. CDR3 DNA sequence: TGTGCTCTTGGGGAGCCCGACCCCGCACACTGGGGGATCCTCTGGGGAAAGAAACTCATCTTT. Translated, it gives CALGEPDPAHWGILWGKKLIF.

Turning to this clone: This DNA's translation differs at residue 15 from TCRdb's protein, which comes from a much larger clone; a read error is likely, and the protein shown is translated from the DNA. This chain uses TRDV2 with TRDJ1; TRDD3 aligns across 9 bases. Here the J gene came from matching the DNA to germline, since TCRdb omits it. The CDR3 has 20 residues. Trimming took 0 bases from V and 4 from J; bases not matched to a gene: 20. Per the germline V gene, CDR1 is GEAIGNYY and CDR2 is EKD. The CDR3 spells CACDTEEVRGYEGVIDKLIF. The CDR3 nucleotides are TGTGCCTGTGACACCGAGGAAGTACGGGGATACGAGGGGGTTATCGATAAACTCATCTTT.

For this clone: A far larger clone is only one base removed, so a read error is likely. The same CDR3 is also encoded by other DNA sequences in this sample. V is TRDV1 and J is TRDJ1, with 7 bases that match TRDD3. The J gene, missing from TCRdb, was assigned here through DNA to germline matching. With V trimmed by 1 base and J by 0 bases, 17 bases remained unmatched. This CDR3 contains 20 residues. The germline CDR1 and CDR2 sequences are TSWWSYY and QGS. CDR3 nucleotide sequence: TGTGCTCTTGGGGAACCCACTTTCGGATACGTAAGGGGGTACACCGATAAACTCATCTTT. The encoded protein is CALGEPTFGYVRGYTDKLIF.

Many counts were recorded for this clone. A far larger clone is only one base removed, so a read error is likely. The sample holds other DNA sequences that translate to the same CDR3. This chain joins TRDV3 and TRDJ1, with 11 bases aligning to TRDD3. The V gene's germline CDR1 is TVYSNPD and CDR2 GDNSRS (reference sequence). CDR3 length equals 21 residues. The CDR3 sequence: CAFIHPTHWGITTIYTDKLIF. The CDR3 nucleotides are TGTGCCTTTATCCACCCTACGCACTGGGGGATAACGACGATTTACACCGATAAACTCATCTTC.

This clone has a count of ten or more. The protein given by TCRdb reflects a much larger clone and differs at residue 5 from this DNA's translation, likely from a read error; the protein shown is the DNA's translation. This chain uses TRDV1 with TRDJ1, with 7 bases that match TRDD3. This CDR3 is 19 amino acids long. V lost 4 bases, J lost 4 bases, and 21 bases stayed unmatched. Looked up from germline, CDR1 is TSWWSYY and CDR2 is QGS. The CDR3 region is CALGGHIYVRWGRVDKLIF. DNA of the CDR3: TGTGCTCTTGGGGGACACATCTACGTGAGGTGGGGGAGAGTCGATAAACTCATCTTT.

On this clone: The amino acid sequence in TCRdb belongs to a much larger clone and departs from this DNA's translation at residue 16, likely a sequencing read error; the sequence shown is translated from the DNA. The V gene is TRDV3, the J gene TRDJ1; perhaps D is TRDD2 or TRDD3 (9 bases each). The J gene, absent from TCRdb, was called here by matching the DNA to germline. The CDR3 contains 20 residues. The germline V gene has CDR1 TVYSNPD and CDR2 GDNSRS (reference sequence). Here the CDR3 reads CAFRILPTRGYGGYTNKLIF. CDR3 sequence (DNA): TGTGCCTTTAGAATCCTTCCTACGAGGGGATACGGGGGGTACACCAATAAACTCATCTTT. Together with reference TRDV3 and TRDJ1, the CDR3 gives the full variable domain: CDKVTQSSPDQTVASGSEVVLLCTYDTVYSNPDLFWYRIRPDYSFQFVFYGDNSRSEGADFTQGRFSVKHILTQKAFHLVISPVRTEDSATYYCAFRILPTRGYGGYTNKLIFGKGTRVTVEP.

This clone was observed many times. The chain combines TRDV1 with TRDJ1; 12 bases match TRDD3. Since TCRdb gives no J gene, matching the DNA to germline was used here to assign it. The CDR3 has 19 amino acids. The trim removed 2 bases at V and 0 bases at J, leaving 10 bases unmatched. Germline V gene lookup returns CDR1 TSWWSYY and CDR2 QGS. As DNA, the CDR3 is TGTGCTCTTGGGGAATCGGTCTGGGGGATACGCCCTTACACCGATAAACTCATCTTT. Translation: CALGESVWGIRPYTDKLIF.

This clone has a handful of counts. With a far larger clone one base away, a read error is the likely cause. Different DNA sequences within this sample yield the same CDR3. The gene calls are TRDV3 and TRDJ1; weak D call: TRDD3 (6 bases). The J gene was missing in TCRdb and was found by matching the end of the DNA to germline. Trimming shortened V by 2 bases and J by 4 bases, and 44 bases separated the two germline ends. The germline CDR1 and CDR2 sequences are TVYSNPD and GDNSRS (reference sequence). The CDR3 loop spans 23 amino acids. CDR3 in DNA: TGTGCCTTTCGCTTAACTAAAAATGGGATTCCCGCGTACTGGGTCAGACCCTTCGATAAACTCATCTTT. The encoded protein is CAFRLTKNGIPAYWVRPFDKLIF.

About this clone: The protein held in TCRdb is that of a much larger clone and does not match this DNA's translation at residue 7, likely because of a read error; the protein shown is translated from the DNA. This chain joins TRDV1 and TRDJ1; 12 positions agree with TRDD3. The J gene is not listed in TCRdb, so it was assigned here from a DNA match to germline. CDR3 length equals 19 residues. Germline-derived CDR1 and CDR2 are TSWWSYY and QGS. V was pared by 0 bases and J by 9 bases, with 17 bases of the junction left unmatched. DNA of the CDR3: TGTGCTCTTGGGGAACTTAAGGCCCCTCCAAATTCTGGGGGATACGAACTCATCTTT. It specifies CALGELKAPPNSGGYELIF.